Below, 31 T cell receptor beta chains from the same sample are listed, as sequenced in a study of cytomegalovirus exposure and HLA in healthy donors. The PCR was carried out with 60 Vbeta primers and 13 Jbeta primers. Using immunoSEQ multiplex PCR, the repertoire was profiled, and TCRdb retains in-frame clones only, with some absent. The sample comprises fewer than 250,000 clones, more than 65% of which are singletons, and roughly 2.8% rests with the top ten. The material sequenced was PBMCs. The origin of the receptors is a woman aged 25 to 39 in good health and CMV-seropositive.

The rearrangement joins TRBV5-4 to TRBJ1-4, with 7 nucleotides matching TRBD1. The J segment lost 3 bases and the V segment lost 4 bases, leaving 6 bases of the junction unmatched. CDR1 is SGHNT and CDR2 is YYREEE in the germline V gene (reference sequence). This CDR3 has 15 residues. CDR3 loop: CASSATGTANEKLFF. The CDR3 bases are TGTGCCAGCAGCGCCACCGGGACAGCTAATGAAAAACTGTTTTTT. The full variable domain, rest sourced from reference TRBV5-4 and TRBJ1-4, is ETGVTQSPTHLIKTRGQQVTLRCSSQSGHNTVSWYQQALGQGPQFIFQYYREEENGRGNFPPRFSGLQFPNYSSELNVNALELDDSALYLCASSATGTANEKLFFGSGTQLSVL.

V and J are TRBV29-1 and TRBJ1-3; 7 nucleotides line up with TRBD1. The J segment lost 0 bases and the V segment lost 7 bases, leaving 9 bases of the junction unmatched. The CDR3 totals 15 residues. Germline values: CDR1 SQVTM, CDR2 ANQGSEA. The CDR3 sequence: CSDARRGVSGNTIYF. The DNA for the CDR3 is TGCAGCGACGCCCGCAGGGGGGTCTCTGGAAACACCATATATTTT.

CDR3 region: CASSQEVQASGTEAFF. In DNA, the CDR3 is TGTGCCAGCAGCCAAGAGGTGCAGGCGAGTGGTACTGAAGCTTTCTTT. This chain links TRBV4-2 with TRBJ1-1; unclear D gene. In germline, CDR1 is LGHNA, CDR2 YNFKEQ. Trimming removed 0 bases from V and 5 bases from J, with 16 bases in between. This CDR3 is built from 16 residues.

J is TRBJ2-7 and V is TRBV29-1, with 11 bases that match TRBD1. The CDR3 is made up of 14 amino acids. The V gene's germline CDR1 is SQVTM and CDR2 ANQGSEA. V shed 3 bases, J shed 3 bases, and the junction held 4 bases outside the gene matches. CDR3 sequence (DNA): TGCAGCGTTGACGGGACAGGGGGGGGCTACGAGCAGTACTTC. It specifies CSVDGTGGGYEQYF.

The chain couples TRBV2 to TRBJ2-5; the D gene is possibly TRBD1 (5 bases). CDR3 size: 14 residues. Between the trimmed V and J ends, which lost 2 bases and 0 bases, there was a span of 7 bases. Germline CDR1 SNHLY, CDR2 FYNNEI. CDR3 residues: CASSERQYQETQYF. The CDR3 DNA sequence: TGTGCCAGCAGTGAACGACAGTACCAAGAGACCCAGTACTTC.

The chain links TRBV9 to TRBJ1-3; possible D gene TRBD1, 6 bases. Germline V lookup: CDR1 SGDLS, CDR2 YYNGEE. The CDR3 has 17 residues. V lost 4 bases and J lost 0, with 17 bases in between. As DNA, the CDR3 is TGTGCCAGCAGCACCCAATGGGACATAAGCTCTGGAAACACCATATATTTT. As protein: CASSTQWDISSGNTIYF. Full variable domain (missing parts from reference TRBV9 and TRBJ1-3): DSGVTQTPKHLITATGQRVTLRCSPRSGDLSVYWYQQSLDQGLQFLIQYYNGEERAKGNILERFSAQQFPDLHSELNLSSLELGDSALYFCASSTQWDISSGNTIYFGEGSWLTVV.

The chain links TRBV15 to TRBJ2-7; D not resolved. Trimming left V 0 bases short and J 0 bases short, with 6 bases between. This CDR3 is built from 14 residues. The germline gives CDR1 LNHNV, CDR2 YYDKDF (reference sequence). The CDR3 sequence is CATSREGLSYEQYF. CDR3 nucleotide sequence: TGTGCCACCAGCAGAGAGGGCCTCTCCTACGAGCAGTACTTC.

The rearrangement joins TRBV5-1 to TRBJ2-1; 14 bases map to TRBD2. The length of the CDR3 is 15 residues. The V gene's germline CDR1 is SGHRS and CDR2 YFSETQ. V lost 4 bases and J lost 6; bases outside the gene matches: 3. The CDR3 region has the DNA TGCGCCAGCAGCCCCGGACTAGCGGGAGGCAATGAGCAGTTCTTC. This gives the protein CASSPGLAGGNEQFF.

The rearrangement links TRBV6-5 to TRBJ2-3; D remains ambiguous. Germline CDR1 is MNHEY and CDR2 is SVGAGI. The ends were cut back, 6 bases at V and 4 bases at J, with 17 bases in the middle. The length of the CDR3 is 15 residues. CDR3 DNA: TGTGCCAGCAGCCGAACAGCTCTACCCGCAGATACGCAGTATTTT. This translates into CASSRTALPADTQYF.

In DNA, the CDR3 is TGTGCCAGCAGCCCAGGAAGGGGCCCCAACTATGGCTACACCTTC. This sequence encodes CASSPGRGPNYGYTF. The rearrangement joins TRBV9 to TRBJ1-2, with a weak D call TRBD1 (5 bases). The V and J ends lost 4 bases and 2 bases respectively, with 15 bases between them. This CDR3 is 15 amino acids long. Germline V gives CDR1 SGDLS, CDR2 YYNGEE.

This chain joins TRBV6-5 and TRBJ2-1; unclear D gene. Trimming removed 5 bases from V and 0 bases from J, with 8 bases in between. CDR3 size: 14 residues. Germline lookup yields CDR1 MNHEY and CDR2 SVGAGI. CDR3 bases: TGTGCCAGCAGTGCCTCCAGCTCCTACAATGAGCAGTTCTTC. Translated: CASSASSSYNEQFF.

The rearrangement links TRBV6-6 to TRBJ1-2, with D perhaps matching TRBD1 (5 bases). Per the germline V gene, CDR1 is MNHNY and CDR2 is SVGAGI (reference sequence). Trimming took off 0 bases at V and 6 bases at J, with 11 bases between the two ends. This CDR3 has 14 amino acids. The CDR3 DNA sequence: TGTGCCAGCAGTTACTCGAAAGGGGCAAATGGCTACACCTTC. The encoded protein is CASSYSKGANGYTF.

This chain links TRBV28 with TRBJ1-4; D may be TRBD1 (5 bases). Germline CDR1 reads MDHEN; CDR2 reads SYDVKM. CDR3 length: 15 amino acids. The ends were cut back, 4 bases at V and 4 bases at J, with 13 bases in the middle. Here the CDR3 reads CASSSPDSLNEKLFF. The CDR3 DNA reads TGTGCCAGCAGTTCACCAGACAGCCTTAATGAAAAACTGTTTTTT.

This chain connects TRBV2 to TRBJ1-5; D is unclear. CDR1 SNHLY and CDR2 FYNNEI come from the germline V gene. V lost 7 bases and J lost 4, with 8 bases in between. The CDR3 runs 12 residues. CDR3 DNA: TGTGCCAGCAACGAGGGTAATCAGCCCCAGCATTTT. As protein: CASNEGNQPQHF. Full variable domain (missing parts from reference TRBV2 and TRBJ1-5): EPEVTQTPSHQVTQMGQEVILRCVPISNHLYFYWYRQILGQKVEFLVSFYNNEISEKSEIFDDQFSVERPDGSNFTLKIRSTKLEDSAMYFCASNEGNQPQHFGDGTRLSIL.

This clone was picked up one time. The rearrangement joins TRBV11-2 to TRBJ2-1; D unresolved. From germline, CDR1 is SGHAT and CDR2 FQNNGV. Trimming took 1 base from V and 5 from J, leaving 9 bases between them. There are 14 residues in the CDR3. The CDR3 loop is CASSLGKSNNEQFF. The CDR3 DNA reads TGTGCCAGCAGCTTAGGAAAGAGCAACAATGAGCAGTTCTTC.

As DNA, the CDR3 is TGCGCCAGCAGATTACTAGCGGGAGCGGCCGGGGAGCTGTTTTTT. Translating it yields CASRLLAGAAGELFF. The chain links TRBV5-1 to TRBJ2-2; TRBD2 aligns across 11 bases. Germline CDR1 reads SGHRS; CDR2 reads YFSETQ. This CDR3 is built from 15 residues. After removal of 5 bases from V and 6 bases from J, the junction contained 6 bases not matched to a gene.

V usage is TRBV6-1 and J usage is TRBJ2-2; 7 bases map to TRBD1. Per germline, CDR1 MNHNS and CDR2 SASEGT. The CDR3 has 13 residues. Unmatched junction bases numbered 4, after V lost 8 bases and J lost 4 bases. The CDR3 coding sequence is TGTGCCAGCGTACAGGGGATCACCGGGGAGCTGTTTTTT. Protein sequence: CASVQGITGELFF.

This chain links TRBV5-4 with TRBJ2-2; 8 nucleotides align to TRBD2. V trimming: 10 bases; J trimming: 5 bases; junction bases outside the gene matches: 10. Germline V gene lookup returns CDR1 SGHNT and CDR2 YYREEE (reference sequence). The CDR3 has 14 residues. CDR3 sequence: CAGGSGRSTGELFF. The DNA for the CDR3 is TGTGCCGGCGGGAGCGGGAGATCTACCGGGGAGCTGTTTTTT.

The J gene is TRBJ1-1, the V gene TRBV14, with D possibly matching TRBD1 (6 bases). CDR1 and CDR2 from the germline V gene are SGHDN and FVKESK. The CDR3 totals 15 residues. V was shortened by 3 bases and J by 5 bases, with 16 bases between the two germline ends. In DNA form, the CDR3 reads TGTGCCAGCAGCCAGCTTTTGCGGACAGAGACTGAAGCTTTCTTT. Translating gives CASSQLLRTETEAFF.

The rearrangement joins TRBV28 to TRBJ2-7; maybe TRBD2 (6 bases). The CDR3 is made up of 13 amino acids. CDR1 is MDHEN and CDR2 is SYDVKM in the germline V gene. Trimming left V 5 bases short and J 7 bases short, with 15 bases between. CDR3 in amino acids: CASSLLASWEQYF. Here the CDR3 DNA reads TGTGCCAGCAGTCTTCTAGCGTCCTGGGAGCAGTACTTC.

This clone was picked up many times. The chain couples TRBV10-2 to TRBJ1-1; 9 bases agree with TRBD1. CDR1 and CDR2 (germline): WSHSY, SAAADI. V dropped 7 bases and J dropped 1; count of bases not matched to a gene: 16. The CDR3 contains 18 residues. The CDR3 spells CASTPRIRQGGGNTEAFF. Written as DNA, the CDR3 is TGCGCCAGCACCCCACGTATCCGACAGGGGGGTGGGAACACTGAAGCTTTCTTT.

This CDR3 is CASRGQALTGELFF. Here the CDR3 DNA reads TGTGCCAGCAGGGGACAGGCGTTAACCGGGGAGCTGTTTTTT. The rearrangement links TRBV6-1 to TRBJ2-2; TRBD1 matches 8 bases. The V gene's germline CDR1 is MNHNS and CDR2 SASEGT. This CDR3 has 14 amino acids. V dropped 6 bases and J dropped 5; count of bases not matched to a gene: 5.

This chain connects TRBV5-5 to TRBJ2-1; 9 bases fit TRBD2. Germline loops: CDR1 SGHKS, CDR2 YYEKEE (reference sequence). J was trimmed by 8 bases and V by 0 bases; bases with no gene match: 6. This CDR3 is 15 amino acids long. The CDR3 DNA reads TGTGCCAGCAGCTTGGACAGGACTAGCGCTGATGAGCAGTTCTTC. It translates to CASSLDRTSADEQFF.

This chain connects TRBV5-5 to TRBJ2-7, with a possible D match to TRBD2 (5 bases). CDR1 and CDR2 from the germline V gene are SGHKS and YYEKEE (reference sequence). V lost 5 bases and J 4 bases, leaving 10 bases between the germline ends. There are 12 residues in the CDR3. Written as DNA, the CDR3 is TGTGCCAGCAGTCCCCCGGGGTACGAGCAGTACTTC. It encodes CASSPPGYEQYF.

The genes are TRBV14 and TRBJ2-5, with D possibly being TRBD2 (6 bases). V lost 1 base to trimming and J lost 4 bases, with 19 bases between them. The CDR3 sequence is 17 residues long. Germline V lookup: CDR1 SGHDN, CDR2 FVKESK. The CDR3 nucleotides are TGTGCCAGCAGCCAAGGCCGGGCTAGGGGAGGAGGAGAGACCCAGTACTTC. As protein: CASSQGRARGGGETQYF.

This chain joins TRBV11-2 and TRBJ2-7, with 7 bases fitting TRBD1. Per the germline V gene, CDR1 is SGHAT and CDR2 is FQNNGV. With V trimmed by 1 base and J by 7 bases, 4 bases remained unmatched. CDR3 size: 13 residues. The CDR3 DNA follows: TGTGCCAGCAGCTTAGGACAGGGTGCGGAGCAGTACTTC. Translated: CASSLGQGAEQYF. The full variable domain, completed using reference TRBV11-2 and TRBJ2-7, is EAGVAQSPRYKIIEKRQSVAFWCNPISGHATLYWYQQILGQGPKLLIQFQNNGVVDDSQLPKDRFSAERLKGVDSTLKIQPAKLEDSAVYLCASSLGQGAEQYFGPGTRLTVT.

The chain links TRBV6-4 to TRBJ1-1, with 10 bases fitting TRBD1. The CDR3 consists of 14 residues. V gave up 6 bases and J gave up 4 bases; unmatched junction bases: 5. Germline V gives CDR1 MRHNA, CDR2 SNTAGT. The CDR3 loop reads CASSPGTGVTEAFF. The CDR3 nucleotides are TGTGCCAGCAGCCCGGGGACAGGGGTCACTGAAGCTTTCTTT.

The rearrangement joins TRBV7-8 to TRBJ2-7, with TRBD2 matching over 8 bases. The CDR3 loop spans 17 amino acids. Germline V gene sequence: CDR1 SGHVS, CDR2 FQNEAQ. With V trimmed by 1 base and J by 2 bases, 10 bases remained unmatched. This CDR3 is CASSLGLGGRNTYEQYF. CDR3 DNA sequence: TGTGCCAGCAGCTTAGGTCTCGGCGGGAGGAATACCTACGAGCAGTACTTC.

This clone was picked up a small number of times. J is TRBJ2-7 and V is TRBV2; D gene ambiguous. The CDR3 spans 12 residues. Germline loops: CDR1 SNHLY, CDR2 FYNNEI. Trimming shortened V by 2 bases and J by 6 bases, and 8 bases separated the two germline ends. The DNA for the CDR3 is TGTGCCAGCAGTGAACGTGGCCCCGAGCAGTACTTC. This sequence encodes CASSERGPEQYF.

The genes are TRBV5-6 and TRBJ2-3; 9 bases line up with TRBD1. Germline V gene sequence: CDR1 SGHDT, CDR2 YYEEEE. CDR3 length: 17 amino acids. With V trimmed by 4 bases and J by 7 bases, 16 bases remained unmatched. CDR3 in amino acids: CASSPWVPGQGIHTQYF. CDR3 DNA: TGTGCCAGCAGCCCTTGGGTACCGGGACAGGGAATTCATACGCAGTATTTT.

The rearrangement joins TRBV19 to TRBJ1-5; no reliable D call. V was clipped by 7 bases and J by 2 bases, with 6 bases between them. CDR1 LNHDA and CDR2 SQIVND come from the germline V gene (reference sequence). This CDR3 region has 12 residues. CDR3 bases: TGTGCCAGTAAAAGCGGCAATCAGCCCCAGCATTTT. As protein: CASKSGNQPQHF.